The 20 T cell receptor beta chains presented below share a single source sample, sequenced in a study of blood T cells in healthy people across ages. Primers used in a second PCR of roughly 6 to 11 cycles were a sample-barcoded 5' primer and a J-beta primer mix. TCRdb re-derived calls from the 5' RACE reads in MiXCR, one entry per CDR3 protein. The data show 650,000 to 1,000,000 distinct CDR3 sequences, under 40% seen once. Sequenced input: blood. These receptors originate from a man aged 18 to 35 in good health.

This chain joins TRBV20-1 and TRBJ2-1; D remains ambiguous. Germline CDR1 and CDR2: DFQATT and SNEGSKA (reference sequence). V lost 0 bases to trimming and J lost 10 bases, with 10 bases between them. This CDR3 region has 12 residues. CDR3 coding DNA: TGCAGTGCTAGAGACCAGTCGGTAGAGCAGTTCTTC. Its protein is CSARDQSVEQFF.

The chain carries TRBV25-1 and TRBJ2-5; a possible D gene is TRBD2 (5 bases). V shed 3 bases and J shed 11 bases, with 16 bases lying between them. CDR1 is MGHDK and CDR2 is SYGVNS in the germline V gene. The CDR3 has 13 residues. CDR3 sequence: CASSDPSRDEQYF. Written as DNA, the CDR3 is TGTGCCAGCAGTGATCCTAGCCGGGATGAGCAGTACTTC.

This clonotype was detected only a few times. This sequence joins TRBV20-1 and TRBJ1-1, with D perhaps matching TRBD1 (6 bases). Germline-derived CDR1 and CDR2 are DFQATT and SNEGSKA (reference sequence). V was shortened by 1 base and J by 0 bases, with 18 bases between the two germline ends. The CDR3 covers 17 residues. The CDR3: CSARGPVQGLLNTEAFF. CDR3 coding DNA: TGCAGTGCTAGAGGGCCGGTGCAGGGGCTATTGAACACTGAAGCTTTCTTT.

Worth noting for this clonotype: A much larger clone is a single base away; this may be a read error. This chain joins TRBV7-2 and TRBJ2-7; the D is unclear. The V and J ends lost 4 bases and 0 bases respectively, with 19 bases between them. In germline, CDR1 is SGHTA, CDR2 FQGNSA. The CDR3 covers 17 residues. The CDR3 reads CASSSIILGSPSYEQYF. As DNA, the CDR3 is TGTGCCAGCAGCTCAATCATTTTGGGATCTCCCTCCTACGAGCAGTACTTC.

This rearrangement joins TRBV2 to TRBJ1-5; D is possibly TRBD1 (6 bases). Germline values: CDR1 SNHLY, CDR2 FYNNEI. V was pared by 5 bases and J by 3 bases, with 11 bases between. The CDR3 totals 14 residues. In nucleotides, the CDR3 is TGTGCCAGCAGTATTAGGACAGACAATCAGCCCCAGCATTTT. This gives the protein CASSIRTDNQPQHF.

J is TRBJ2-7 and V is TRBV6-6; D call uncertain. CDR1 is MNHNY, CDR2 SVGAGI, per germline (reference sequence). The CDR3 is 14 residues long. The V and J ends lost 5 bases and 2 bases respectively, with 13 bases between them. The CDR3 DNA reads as TGTGCCAGCAGTGACTTGGACGGAGCCTACGAGCAGTACTTC. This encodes CASSDLDGAYEQYF.

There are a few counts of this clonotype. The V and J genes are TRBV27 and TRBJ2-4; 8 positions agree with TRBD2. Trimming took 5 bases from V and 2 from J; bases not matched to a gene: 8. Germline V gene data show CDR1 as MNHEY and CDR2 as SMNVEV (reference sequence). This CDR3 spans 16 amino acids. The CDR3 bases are TGTGCCAGCAGTCCAGCGGGCGGGGGGTCCAAAAACATTCAGTACTTC. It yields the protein CASSPAGGGSKNIQYF.

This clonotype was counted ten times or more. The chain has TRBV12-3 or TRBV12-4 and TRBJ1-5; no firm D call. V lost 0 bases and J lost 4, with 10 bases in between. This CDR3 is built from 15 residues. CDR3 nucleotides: TGTGCCAGCAGTTTAGCGAGAACGGGGAATCAGCCCCAGCATTTT. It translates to CASSLARTGNQPQHF.

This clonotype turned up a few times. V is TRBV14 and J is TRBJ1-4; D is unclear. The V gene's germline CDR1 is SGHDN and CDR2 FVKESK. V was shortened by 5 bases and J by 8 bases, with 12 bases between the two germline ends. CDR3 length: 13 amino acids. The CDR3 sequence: CASSSLAGEKLFF. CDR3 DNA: TGTGCCAGCAGCTCACTCGCGGGGGAAAAACTGTTTTTT. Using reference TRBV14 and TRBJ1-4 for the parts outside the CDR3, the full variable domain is EAGVTQFPSHSVIEKGQTVTLRCDPISGHDNLYWYRRVMGKEIKFLLHFVKESKQDESGMPNNRFLAERTGGTYSTLKVQPAELEDSGVYFCASSSLAGEKLFFGSGTQLSVL.

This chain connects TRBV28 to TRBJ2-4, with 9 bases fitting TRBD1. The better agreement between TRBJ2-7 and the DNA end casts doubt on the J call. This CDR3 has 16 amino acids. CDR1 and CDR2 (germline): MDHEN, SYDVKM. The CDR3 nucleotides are TGTGCCAGCAGTTCCCCGGGACAGGGATTGACCTACGAGCAGTACTTC. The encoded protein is CASSSPGQGLTYEQYF.

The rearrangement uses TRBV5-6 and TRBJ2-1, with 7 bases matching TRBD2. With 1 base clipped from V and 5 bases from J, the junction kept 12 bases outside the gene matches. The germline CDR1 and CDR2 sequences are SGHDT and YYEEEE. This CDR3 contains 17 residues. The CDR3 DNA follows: TGTGCCAGCAGCTTGCTGGTCAGCGGGGCGCGGGACAATGAGCAGTTCTTC. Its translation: CASSLLVSGARDNEQFF.

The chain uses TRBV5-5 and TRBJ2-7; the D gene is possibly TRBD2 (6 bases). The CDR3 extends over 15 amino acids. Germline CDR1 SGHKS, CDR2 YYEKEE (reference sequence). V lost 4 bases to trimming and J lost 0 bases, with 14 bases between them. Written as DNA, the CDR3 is TGTGCCAGCAGCCTACGACTAGGAGTCTCCTACGAGCAGTACTTC. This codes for CASSLRLGVSYEQYF.

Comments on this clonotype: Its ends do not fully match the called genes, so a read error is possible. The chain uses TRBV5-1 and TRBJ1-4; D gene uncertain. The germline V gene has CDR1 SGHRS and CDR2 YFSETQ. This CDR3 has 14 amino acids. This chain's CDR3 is CAGSLEAPNEKLFF. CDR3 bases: TGCGCCGGCAGCTTGGAGGCTCCAAATGAAAAACTGTTTTTT.

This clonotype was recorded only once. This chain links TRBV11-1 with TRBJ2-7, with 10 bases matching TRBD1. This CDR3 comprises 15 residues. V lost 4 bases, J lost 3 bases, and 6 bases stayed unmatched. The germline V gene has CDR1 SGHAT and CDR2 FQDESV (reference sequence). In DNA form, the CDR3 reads TGTGCCAGCAGCTACGGACAGGGGGGATACTACGAGCAGTACTTC. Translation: CASSYGQGGYYEQYF.

The CDR3 sequence: CASTAGWAGELFF. The CDR3 region has the DNA TGTGCCAGTACCGCCGGCTGGGCCGGGGAGCTGTTTTTT. This rearrangement joins TRBV19 to TRBJ2-2; D gene ambiguous. The CDR3 runs 13 residues. In germline, CDR1 is LNHDA, CDR2 SQIVND (reference sequence). Between the trimmed V and J ends, which lost 7 bases and 6 bases, there was a span of 12 bases.

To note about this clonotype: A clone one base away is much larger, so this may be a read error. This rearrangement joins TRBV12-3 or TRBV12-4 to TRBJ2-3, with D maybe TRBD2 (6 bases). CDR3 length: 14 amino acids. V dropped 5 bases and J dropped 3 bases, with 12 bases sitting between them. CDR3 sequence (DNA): TGTGCCAGCAGTGTACGGGGGACTACAGATACGCAGTATTTT. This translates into CASSVRGTTDTQYF.

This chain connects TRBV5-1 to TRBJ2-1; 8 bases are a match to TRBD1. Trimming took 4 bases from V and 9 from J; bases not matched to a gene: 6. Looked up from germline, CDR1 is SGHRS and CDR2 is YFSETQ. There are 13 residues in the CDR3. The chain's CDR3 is CASSAQTGGEQFF. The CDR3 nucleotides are TGCGCCAGCAGCGCGCAAACAGGGGGTGAGCAGTTCTTC. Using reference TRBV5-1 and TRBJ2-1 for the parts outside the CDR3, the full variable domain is KAGVTQTPRYLIKTRGQQVTLSCSPISGHRSVSWYQQTPGQGLQFLFEYFSETQRNKGNFPGRFSGRQFSNSRSEMNVSTLELGDSALYLCASSAQTGGEQFFGPGTRLTVL.

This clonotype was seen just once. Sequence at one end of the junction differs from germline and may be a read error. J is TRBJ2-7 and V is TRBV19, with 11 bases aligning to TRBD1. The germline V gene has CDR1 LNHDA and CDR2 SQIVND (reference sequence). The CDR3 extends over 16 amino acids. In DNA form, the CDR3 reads TGTGCCAGTAGTATCGGGGGACAGGGGGACTCCTCCGAGCAGTACTTC. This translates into CASSIGGQGDSSEQYF. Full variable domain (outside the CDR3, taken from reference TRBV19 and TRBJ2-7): DGGITQSPKYLFRKEGQNVTLSCEQNLNHDAMYWYRQDPGQGLRLIYYSQIVNDFQKGDIAEGYSVSREKKESFPLTVTSAQKNPTAFYLCASSIGGQGDSSEQYFGPGTRLTVT.

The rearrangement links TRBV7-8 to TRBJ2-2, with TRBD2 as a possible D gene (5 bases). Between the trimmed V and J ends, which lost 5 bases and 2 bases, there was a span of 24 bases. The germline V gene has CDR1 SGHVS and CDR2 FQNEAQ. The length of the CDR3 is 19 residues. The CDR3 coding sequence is TGTGCCAGCAGCCTCTGGAGGTCCCCCGAACCCTTCAACACCGGGGAGCTGTTTTTT. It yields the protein CASSLWRSPEPFNTGELFF.

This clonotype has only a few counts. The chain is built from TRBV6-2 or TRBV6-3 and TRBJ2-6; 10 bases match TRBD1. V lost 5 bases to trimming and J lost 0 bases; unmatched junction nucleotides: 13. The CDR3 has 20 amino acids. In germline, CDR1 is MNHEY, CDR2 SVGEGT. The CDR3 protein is CASSTRTGGILSSGANVLTF. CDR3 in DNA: TGTGCCAGCAGTACCCGGACAGGGGGTATTCTCAGCTCTGGGGCCAACGTCCTGACTTTC.